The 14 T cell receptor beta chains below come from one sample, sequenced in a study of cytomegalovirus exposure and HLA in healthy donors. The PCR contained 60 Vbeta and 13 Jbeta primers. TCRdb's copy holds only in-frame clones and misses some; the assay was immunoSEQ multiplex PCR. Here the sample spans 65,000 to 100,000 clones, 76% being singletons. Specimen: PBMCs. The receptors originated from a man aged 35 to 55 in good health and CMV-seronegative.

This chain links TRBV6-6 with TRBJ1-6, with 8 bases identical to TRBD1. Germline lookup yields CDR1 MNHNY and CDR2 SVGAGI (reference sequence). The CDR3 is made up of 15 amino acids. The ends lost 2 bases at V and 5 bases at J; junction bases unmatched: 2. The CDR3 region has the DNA TGTGCCAGCAGTTACGGGGGACAGGATAATTCACCCCTCCACTTT. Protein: CASSYGGQDNSPLHF.

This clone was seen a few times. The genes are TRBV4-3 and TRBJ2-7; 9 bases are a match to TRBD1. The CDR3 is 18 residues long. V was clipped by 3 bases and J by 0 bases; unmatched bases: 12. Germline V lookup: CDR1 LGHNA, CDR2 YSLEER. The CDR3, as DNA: TGCGCCAGCAGCCAGGAGTCCGGGACAGGGATCCTCTCCTACGAGCAGTACTTC. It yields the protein CASSQESGTGILSYEQYF.

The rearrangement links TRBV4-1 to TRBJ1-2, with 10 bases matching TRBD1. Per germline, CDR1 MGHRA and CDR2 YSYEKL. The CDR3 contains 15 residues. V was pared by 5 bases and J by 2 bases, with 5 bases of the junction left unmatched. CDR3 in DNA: TGCGCCAGCAGCTATGCGGGACAGGGGAACTATGGCTACACCTTC. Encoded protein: CASSYAGQGNYGYTF.

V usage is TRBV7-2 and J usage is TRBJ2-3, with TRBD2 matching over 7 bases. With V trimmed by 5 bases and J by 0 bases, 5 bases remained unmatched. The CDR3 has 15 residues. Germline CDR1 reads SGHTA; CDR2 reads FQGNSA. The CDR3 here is CASSRSGDSTDTQYF. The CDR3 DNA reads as TGTGCCAGCAGCAGGAGCGGGGATAGCACAGATACGCAGTATTTT.

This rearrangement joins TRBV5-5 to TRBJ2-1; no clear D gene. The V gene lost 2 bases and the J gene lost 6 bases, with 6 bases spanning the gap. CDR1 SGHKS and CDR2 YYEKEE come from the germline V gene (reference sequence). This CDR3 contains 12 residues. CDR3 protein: CASSLFSNEQFF. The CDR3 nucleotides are TGTGCCAGCAGCTTATTCAGCAATGAGCAGTTCTTC.

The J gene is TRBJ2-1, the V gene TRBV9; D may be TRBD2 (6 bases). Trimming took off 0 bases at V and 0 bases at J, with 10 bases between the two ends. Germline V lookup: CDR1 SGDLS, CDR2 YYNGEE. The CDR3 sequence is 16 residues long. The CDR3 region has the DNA TGTGCCAGCAGCGTAGACCCCGGGGGCTCCTACAATGAGCAGTTCTTC. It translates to CASSVDPGGSYNEQFF.

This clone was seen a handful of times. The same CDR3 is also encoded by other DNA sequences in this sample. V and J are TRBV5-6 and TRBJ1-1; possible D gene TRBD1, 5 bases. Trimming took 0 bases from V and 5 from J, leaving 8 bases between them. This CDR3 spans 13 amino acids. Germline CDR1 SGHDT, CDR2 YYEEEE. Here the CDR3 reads CASSLVRGTEAFF. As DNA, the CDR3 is TGTGCCAGCAGCTTGGTACGGGGGACTGAAGCTTTCTTT.

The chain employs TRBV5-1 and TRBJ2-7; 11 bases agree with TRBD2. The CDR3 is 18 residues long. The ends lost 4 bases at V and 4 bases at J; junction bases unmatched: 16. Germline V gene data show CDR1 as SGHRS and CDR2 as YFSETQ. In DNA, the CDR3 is TGCGCCAGCAGCAACCGACTAGCGGGGCGATCCCATTTATACGAGCAGTACTTC. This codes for CASSNRLAGRSHLYEQYF. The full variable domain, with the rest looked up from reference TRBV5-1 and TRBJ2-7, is KAGVTQTPRYLIKTRGQQVTLSCSPISGHRSVSWYQQTPGQGLQFLFEYFSETQRNKGNFPGRFSGRQFSNSRSEMNVSTLELGDSALYLCASSNRLAGRSHLYEQYFGPGTRLTVT.

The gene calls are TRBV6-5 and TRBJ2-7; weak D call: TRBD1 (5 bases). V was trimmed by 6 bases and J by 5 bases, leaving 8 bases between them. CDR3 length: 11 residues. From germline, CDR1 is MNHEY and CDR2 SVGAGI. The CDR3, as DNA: TGTGCCAGCAGCCCCAGGGACGAGCAGTACTTC. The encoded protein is CASSPRDEQYF.

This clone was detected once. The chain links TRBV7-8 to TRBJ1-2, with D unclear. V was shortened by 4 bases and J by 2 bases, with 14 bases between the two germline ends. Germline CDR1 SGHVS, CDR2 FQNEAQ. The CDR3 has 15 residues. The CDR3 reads CASSSRLGENYGYTF. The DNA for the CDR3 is TGTGCCAGCAGCTCGCGCCTGGGAGAGAACTATGGCTACACCTTC.

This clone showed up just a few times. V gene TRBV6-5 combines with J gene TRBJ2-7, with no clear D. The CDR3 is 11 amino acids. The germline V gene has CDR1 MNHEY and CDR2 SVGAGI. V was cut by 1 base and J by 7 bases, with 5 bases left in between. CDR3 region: CASSYLAEQYF. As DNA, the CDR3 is TGTGCCAGCAGTTACTTGGCAGAGCAGTACTTC.

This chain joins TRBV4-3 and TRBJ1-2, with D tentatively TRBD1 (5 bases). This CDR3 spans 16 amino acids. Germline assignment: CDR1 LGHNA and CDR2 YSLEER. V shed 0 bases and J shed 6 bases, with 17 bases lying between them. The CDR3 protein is CASSQDREGEGNGYTF. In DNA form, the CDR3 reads TGCGCCAGCAGCCAAGATCGGGAAGGGGAGGGGAATGGCTACACCTTC.

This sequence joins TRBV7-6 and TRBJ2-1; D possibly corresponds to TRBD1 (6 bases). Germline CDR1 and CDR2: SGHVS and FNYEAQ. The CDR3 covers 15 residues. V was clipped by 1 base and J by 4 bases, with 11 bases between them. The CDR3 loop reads CASSLGGTRYNEQFF. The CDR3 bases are TGTGCCAGCAGCTTAGGGGGGACAAGGTACAATGAGCAGTTCTTC.

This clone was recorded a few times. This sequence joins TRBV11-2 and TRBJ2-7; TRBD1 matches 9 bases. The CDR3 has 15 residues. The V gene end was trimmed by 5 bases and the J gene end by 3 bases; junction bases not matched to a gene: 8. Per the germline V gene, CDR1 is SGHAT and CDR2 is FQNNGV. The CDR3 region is CASSVYGTGLYEQYF. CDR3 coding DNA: TGTGCCAGCAGCGTGTATGGGACAGGGCTCTACGAGCAGTACTTC.